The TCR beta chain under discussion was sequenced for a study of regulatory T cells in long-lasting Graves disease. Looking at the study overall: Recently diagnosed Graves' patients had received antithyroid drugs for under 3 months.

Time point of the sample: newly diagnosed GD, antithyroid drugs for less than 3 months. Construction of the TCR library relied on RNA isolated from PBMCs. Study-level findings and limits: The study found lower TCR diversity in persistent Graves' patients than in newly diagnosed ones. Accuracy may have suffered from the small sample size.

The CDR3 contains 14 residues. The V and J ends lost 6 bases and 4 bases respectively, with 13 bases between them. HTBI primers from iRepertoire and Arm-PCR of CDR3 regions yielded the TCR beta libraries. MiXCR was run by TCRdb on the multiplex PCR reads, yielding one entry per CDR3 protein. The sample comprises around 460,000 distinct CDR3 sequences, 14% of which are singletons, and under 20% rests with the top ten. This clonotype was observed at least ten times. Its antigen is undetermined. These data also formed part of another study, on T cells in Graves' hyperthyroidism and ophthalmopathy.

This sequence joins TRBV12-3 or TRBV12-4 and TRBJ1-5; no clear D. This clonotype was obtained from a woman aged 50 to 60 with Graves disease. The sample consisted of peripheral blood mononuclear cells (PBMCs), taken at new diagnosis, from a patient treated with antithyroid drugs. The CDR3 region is CASSPTQRNQPQHF. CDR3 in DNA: TGTGCCAGCAGCCCTACACAGCGGAATCAGCCCCAGCATTTT.